The following is a T cell receptor (beta chain) sequence with its context. The target antigen is unknown. The table came from immunoSEQ multiplex PCR; TCRdb's copy has only in-frame clones and leaves some out. The sample holds tens of thousands of clones, almost 90% seen once. The data were taken from a study of T cell responses to AZD1222 COVID-19 vaccine. V dropped 3 bases and J dropped 5; count of bases not matched to a gene: 8. The CDR3 loop spans 15 amino acids. Germline V gene lookup returns CDR1 SGHDT and CDR2 YYEEEE. Study conclusions and caveats: Unmutated variant regions reportedly attract nearly half of all spike-specific TCRs. Donors were chiefly white British, with a greater number of females, and clonal diversity was perhaps underestimated.

This rearrangement joins TRBV5-6 to TRBJ2-3, with 8 bases that match TRBD2. This specimen consisted of peripheral blood, obtained 28 days after the second AZD1222 dose. The receptor comes from an adult who received the AZD1222 COVID-19 vaccine. The CDR3 reads CASSSIAGWIDTQYF. The CDR3 nucleotides are TGTGCCAGCAGCTCAATAGCGGGGTGGATAGATACGCAGTATTTT.